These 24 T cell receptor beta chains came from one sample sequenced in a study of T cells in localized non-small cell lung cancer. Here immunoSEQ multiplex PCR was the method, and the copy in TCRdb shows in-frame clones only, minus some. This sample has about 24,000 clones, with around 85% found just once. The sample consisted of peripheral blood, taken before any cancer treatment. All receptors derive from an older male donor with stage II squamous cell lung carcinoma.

The CDR3 reads CASSFSTDTQYF. Written as DNA, the CDR3 is TGTGCCAGCAGCTTTAGCACAGATACGCAGTATTTT. The chain couples TRBV11-3 to TRBJ2-3, with D unresolved. Germline V gene data show CDR1 as SGHNT and CDR2 as YENEEA. V gave up 3 bases and J gave up 0 bases, with 1 base separating them. This CDR3 spans 12 amino acids.

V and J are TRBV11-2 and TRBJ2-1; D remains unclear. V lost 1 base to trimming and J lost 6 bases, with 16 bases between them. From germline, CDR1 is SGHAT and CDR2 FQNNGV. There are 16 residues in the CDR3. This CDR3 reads CASSLASGRVGNEQFF. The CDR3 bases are TGTGCCAGCAGCTTAGCGTCCGGTAGGGTGGGCAATGAGCAGTTCTTC.

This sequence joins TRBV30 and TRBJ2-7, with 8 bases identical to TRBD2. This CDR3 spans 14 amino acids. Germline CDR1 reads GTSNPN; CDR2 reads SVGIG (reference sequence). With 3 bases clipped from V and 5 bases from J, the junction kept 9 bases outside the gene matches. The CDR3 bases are TGTGCCTGGAGGGGAGCGGGAGCGGGCCACGAGCAGTACTTC. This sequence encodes CAWRGAGAGHEQYF.

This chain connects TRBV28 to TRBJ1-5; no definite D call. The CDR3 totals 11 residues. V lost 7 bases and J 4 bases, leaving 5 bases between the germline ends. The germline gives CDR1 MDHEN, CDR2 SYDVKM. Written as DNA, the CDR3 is TGTGCCAGCATAAATAATCAGCCCCAGCATTTT. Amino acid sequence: CASINNQPQHF.

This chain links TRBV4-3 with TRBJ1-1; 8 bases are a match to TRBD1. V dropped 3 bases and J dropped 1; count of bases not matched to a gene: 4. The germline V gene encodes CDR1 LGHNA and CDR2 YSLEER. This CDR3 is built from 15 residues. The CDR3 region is CASSQARGRNTEAFF. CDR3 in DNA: TGCGCCAGCAGCCAGGCCAGGGGGCGGAACACTGAAGCTTTCTTT.

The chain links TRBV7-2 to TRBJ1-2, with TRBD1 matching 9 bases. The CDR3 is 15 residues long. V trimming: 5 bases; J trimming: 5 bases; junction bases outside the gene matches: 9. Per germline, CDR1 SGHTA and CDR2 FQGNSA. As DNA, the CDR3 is TGTGCCAGCAGCCCGGACAGGGGATCTTGGTATGGCTACACCTTC. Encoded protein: CASSPDRGSWYGYTF.

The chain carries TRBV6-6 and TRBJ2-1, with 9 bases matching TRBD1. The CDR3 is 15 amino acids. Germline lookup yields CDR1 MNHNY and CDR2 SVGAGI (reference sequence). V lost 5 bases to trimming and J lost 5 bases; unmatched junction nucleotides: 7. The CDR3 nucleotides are TGTGCCAGCAGTAGCCCCGGGACAGGGAACAATGAGCAGTTCTTC. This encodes CASSSPGTGNNEQFF.

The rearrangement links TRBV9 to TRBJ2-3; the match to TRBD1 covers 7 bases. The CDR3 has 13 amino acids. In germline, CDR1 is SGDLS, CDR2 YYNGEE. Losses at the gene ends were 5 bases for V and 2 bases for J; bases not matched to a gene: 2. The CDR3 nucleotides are TGTGCCAGCAGTGGACAGGTCACAGATACGCAGTATTTT. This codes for CASSGQVTDTQYF.

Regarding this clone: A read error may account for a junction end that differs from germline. CDR3 nucleotide sequence: TGTGCCAGCAGCTTCGCCGGGGGGAACACTGGAGCTTTCTTT. Its translation is CASSFAGGNTGAFF. This chain uses TRBV11-3 with TRBJ1-1, with D perhaps TRBD1 (5 bases). The CDR3 is made up of 14 amino acids. The germline V gene encodes CDR1 SGHNT and CDR2 YENEEA.

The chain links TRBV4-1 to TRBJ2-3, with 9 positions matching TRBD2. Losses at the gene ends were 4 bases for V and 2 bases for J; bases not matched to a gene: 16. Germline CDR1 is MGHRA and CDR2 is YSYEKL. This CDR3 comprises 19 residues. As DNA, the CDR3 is TGCGCCAGCAGCCTGATCCGGCCGGGACTAGCTTCCCACACAGATACGCAGTATTTT. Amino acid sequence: CASSLIRPGLASHTDTQYF.

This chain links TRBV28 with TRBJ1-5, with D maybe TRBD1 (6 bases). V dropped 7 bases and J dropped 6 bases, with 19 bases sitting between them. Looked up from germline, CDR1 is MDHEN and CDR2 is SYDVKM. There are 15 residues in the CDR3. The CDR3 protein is CASIRGGQGTQPQHF. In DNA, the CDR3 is TGTGCCAGCATCCGGGGGGGGCAGGGCACTCAGCCCCAGCATTTT.

CDR3 coding DNA: TGTGCCAGCAGTTCGGGACAGGCCCTGTACGAGCAGTACTTC. Amino acids: CASSSGQALYEQYF. The chain has TRBV6-5 and TRBJ2-7; the match to TRBD1 covers 8 bases. The CDR3 loop spans 14 amino acids. V lost 4 bases and J lost 4; bases outside the gene matches: 6. Germline V gene lookup returns CDR1 MNHEY and CDR2 SVGAGI.

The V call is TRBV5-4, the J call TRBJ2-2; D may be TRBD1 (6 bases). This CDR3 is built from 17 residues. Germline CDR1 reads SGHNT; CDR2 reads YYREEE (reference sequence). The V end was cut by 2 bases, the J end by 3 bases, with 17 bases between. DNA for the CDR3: TGTGCCAGCAGCTTTGAGGCGACCTACAGGGACACCGGGGAGCTGTTTTTT. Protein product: CASSFEATYRDTGELFF.

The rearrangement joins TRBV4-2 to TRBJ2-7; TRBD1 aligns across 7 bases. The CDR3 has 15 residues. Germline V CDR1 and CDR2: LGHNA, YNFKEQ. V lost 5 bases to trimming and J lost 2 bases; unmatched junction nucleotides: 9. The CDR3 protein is CASSSAPGQTYEQYF. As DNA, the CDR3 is TGTGCCAGCAGCTCTGCTCCGGGACAGACCTACGAGCAGTACTTC.

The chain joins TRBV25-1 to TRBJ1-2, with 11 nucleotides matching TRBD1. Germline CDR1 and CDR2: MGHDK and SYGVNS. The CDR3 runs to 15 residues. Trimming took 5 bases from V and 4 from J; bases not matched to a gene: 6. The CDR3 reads CASSNGQGAFYGYTF. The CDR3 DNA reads TGTGCCAGCAGTAACGGACAGGGGGCTTTCTATGGCTACACCTTC.

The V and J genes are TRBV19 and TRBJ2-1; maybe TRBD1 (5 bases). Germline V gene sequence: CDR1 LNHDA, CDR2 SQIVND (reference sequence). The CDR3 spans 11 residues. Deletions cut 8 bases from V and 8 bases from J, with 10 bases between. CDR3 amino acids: CASGAWDEQFF. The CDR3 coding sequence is TGTGCCAGTGGGGCTTGGGATGAGCAGTTCTTC.

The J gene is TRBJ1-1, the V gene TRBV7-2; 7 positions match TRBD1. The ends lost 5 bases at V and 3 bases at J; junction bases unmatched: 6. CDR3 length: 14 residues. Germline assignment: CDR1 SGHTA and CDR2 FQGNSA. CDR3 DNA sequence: TGTGCCAGCAGCCAGGACAGGCGATACACTGAAGCTTTCTTT. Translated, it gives CASSQDRRYTEAFF.

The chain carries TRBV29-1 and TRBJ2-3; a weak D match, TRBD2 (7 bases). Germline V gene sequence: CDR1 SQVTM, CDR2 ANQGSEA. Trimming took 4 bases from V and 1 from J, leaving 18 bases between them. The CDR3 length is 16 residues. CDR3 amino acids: CSVVKSSGGRTDTQYF. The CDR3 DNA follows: TGCAGCGTTGTAAAATCTTCGGGGGGCCGCACAGATACGCAGTATTTT.

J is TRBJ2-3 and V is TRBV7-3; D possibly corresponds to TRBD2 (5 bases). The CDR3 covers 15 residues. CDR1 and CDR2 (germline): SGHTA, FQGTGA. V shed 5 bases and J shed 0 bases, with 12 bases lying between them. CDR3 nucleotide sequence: TGTGCCAGCAGCCCATGGGAGTCTAGCACAGATACGCAGTATTTT. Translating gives CASSPWESSTDTQYF. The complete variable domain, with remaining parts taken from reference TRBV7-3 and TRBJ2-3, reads GAGVSQTPSNKVTEKGKYVELRCDPISGHTALYWYRQSLGQGPEFLIYFQGTGAADDSGLPNDRFFAVRPEGSVSTLKIQRTERGDSAVYLCASSPWESSTDTQYFGPGTRLTVL.

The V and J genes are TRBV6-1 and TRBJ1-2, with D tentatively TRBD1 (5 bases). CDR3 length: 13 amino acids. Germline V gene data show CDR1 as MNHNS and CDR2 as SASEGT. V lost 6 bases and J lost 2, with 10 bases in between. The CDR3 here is CASSVDSNYGYTF. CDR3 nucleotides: TGTGCCAGCAGCGTCGACAGCAACTATGGCTACACCTTC.

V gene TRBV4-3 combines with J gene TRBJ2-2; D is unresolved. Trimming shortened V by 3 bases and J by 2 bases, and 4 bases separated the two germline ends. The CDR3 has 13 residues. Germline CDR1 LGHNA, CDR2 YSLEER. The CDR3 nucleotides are TGCGCCAGCAGCCAGTTAAACACCGGGGAGCTGTTTTTT. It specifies CASSQLNTGELFF.

CDR3: CATSLGLGGNQPQHF. CDR3 nucleotide sequence: TGTGCCACTTCACTCGGACTGGGAGGGAATCAGCCCCAGCATTTT. The V gene is TRBV28, the J gene TRBJ1-5, with no clear D. In germline, CDR1 is MDHEN, CDR2 SYDVKM. The CDR3 sequence is 15 residues long. V shed 10 bases and J shed 4 bases, with 20 bases lying between them.

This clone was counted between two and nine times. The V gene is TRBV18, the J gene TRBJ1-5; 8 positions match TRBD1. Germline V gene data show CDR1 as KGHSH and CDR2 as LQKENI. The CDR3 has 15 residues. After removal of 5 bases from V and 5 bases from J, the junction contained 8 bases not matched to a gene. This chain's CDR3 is CASSSDRGKDQPQHF. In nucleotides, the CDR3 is TGTGCCAGCTCATCCGACAGGGGAAAAGATCAGCCCCAGCATTTT.

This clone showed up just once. The CDR3 is CASSEVGLASGDTQYF. The CDR3 bases are TGCGCCAGCAGTGAGGTTGGGTTGGCATCGGGAGATACGCAGTATTTT. J is TRBJ2-3 and V is TRBV10-1; D remains ambiguous. The CDR3 has 16 residues. Trimming stripped 2 bases from V and 5 bases from J, with 17 bases between. Germline assignment: CDR1 WNHNN and CDR2 SYGVQD (reference sequence).